Included here is one T cell receptor beta chain sequence, with context. What it recognizes is unknown. The sample is drawn from a study of CD8+CD57+ T cells in acquired aplastic anemia. For the study at large: Sorted CD4+ and CD8+ cells yielded roughly 3 ug of DNA on average.

Notes on the study in general: Nearly 30 CD8+ CDR3 sequences were shared between patients and controls.

Genomic DNA provided the template from which TCR beta VDJ and CDR3 profiles were obtained. TCRdb ran MiXCR on the reads and lists one entry per CDR3 protein. Altogether 200,000 to 250,000 distinct CDR3 sequences are present, approximately 65% being singletons, with the ten largest covering around three fifths. Germline CDR1 and CDR2: SGHRS and YFSETQ. V was cut by 2 bases and J by 4 bases, with 15 bases left in between. This CDR3 comprises 16 residues. Patients who underwent sequencing had shown CD8+CD57+ cell expansion by flow cytometry. This clonotype was sampled from a human donor with aplastic anemia. Sequences were obtained from sorted CD4+, CD8+, or CD8+CD57+ T cells (not recorded which) from PBMCs. The rearrangement links TRBV5-1 to TRBJ2-2; D unclear. Written as DNA, the CDR3 is TGCGCCAGCAGCTTCGGTCGATTAACGGCCACCGGGGAGCTGTTTTTT. It codes for CASSFGRLTATGELFF.